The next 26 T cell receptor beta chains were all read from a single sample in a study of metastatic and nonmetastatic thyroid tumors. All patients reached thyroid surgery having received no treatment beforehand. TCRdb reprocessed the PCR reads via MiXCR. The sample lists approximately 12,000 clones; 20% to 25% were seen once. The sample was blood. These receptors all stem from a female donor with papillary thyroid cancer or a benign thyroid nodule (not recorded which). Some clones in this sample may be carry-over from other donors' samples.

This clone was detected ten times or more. The CDR3 region has the DNA TGTGCCAGCAGCTTAGCGGGCAGCTCGGGTGGCTACACCTTC. It specifies CASSLAGSSGGYTF. This chain connects TRBV7-9 to TRBJ1-2, with D hard to call. Germline values: CDR1 SEHNR, CDR2 FQNEAQ (reference sequence). Trimming cost V 0 bases and J 7 bases, with 12 bases left between them. This CDR3 has 14 amino acids.

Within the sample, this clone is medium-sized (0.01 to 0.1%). The CDR3 loop is CASSEAIGNEQFF. The DNA for the CDR3 is TGTGCCAGCAGTGAAGCAATCGGCAATGAGCAGTTCTTC. The chain joins TRBV2 to TRBJ2-1; D unclear. V was shortened by 0 bases and J by 6 bases, with 6 bases between the two germline ends. The CDR3 spans 13 residues. Germline lookup yields CDR1 SNHLY and CDR2 FYNNEI.

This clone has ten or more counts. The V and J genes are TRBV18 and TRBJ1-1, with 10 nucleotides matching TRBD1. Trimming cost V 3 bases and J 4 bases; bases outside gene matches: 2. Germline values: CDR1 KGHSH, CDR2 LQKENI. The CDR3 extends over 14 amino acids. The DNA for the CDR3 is TGTGCCAGCTCACCGGACAGGGGGACCACTGAAGCTTTCTTT. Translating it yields CASSPDRGTTEAFF.

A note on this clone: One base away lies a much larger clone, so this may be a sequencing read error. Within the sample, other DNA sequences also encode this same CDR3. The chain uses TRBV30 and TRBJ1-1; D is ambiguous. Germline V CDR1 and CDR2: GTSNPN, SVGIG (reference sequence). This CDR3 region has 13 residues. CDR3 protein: CAWEGSRNTEAFF. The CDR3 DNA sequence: TGTGCCTGGGAGGGCTCAAGAAACACTGAGGCTTTCTTT.

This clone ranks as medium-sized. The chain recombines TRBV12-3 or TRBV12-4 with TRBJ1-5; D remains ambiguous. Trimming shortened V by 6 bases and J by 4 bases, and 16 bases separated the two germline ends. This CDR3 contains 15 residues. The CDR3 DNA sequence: TGTGCCAGCAGGGGAAGCCAGGCGAAAAATCAGCCCCAGCATTTT. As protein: CASRGSQAKNQPQHF.

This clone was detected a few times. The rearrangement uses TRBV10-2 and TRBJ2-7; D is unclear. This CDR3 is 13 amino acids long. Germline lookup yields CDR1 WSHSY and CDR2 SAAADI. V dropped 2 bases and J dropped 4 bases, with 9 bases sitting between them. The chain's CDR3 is CASSEDVSYEQYF. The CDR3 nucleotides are TGCGCCAGCAGTGAGGACGTTTCGTACGAGCAGTACTTC.

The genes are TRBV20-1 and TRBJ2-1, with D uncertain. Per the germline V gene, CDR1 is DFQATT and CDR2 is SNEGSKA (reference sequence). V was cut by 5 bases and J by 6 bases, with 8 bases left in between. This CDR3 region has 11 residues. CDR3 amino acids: CSAEYSNEQFF. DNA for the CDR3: TGCAGTGCTGAGTATAGCAATGAGCAGTTCTTC.

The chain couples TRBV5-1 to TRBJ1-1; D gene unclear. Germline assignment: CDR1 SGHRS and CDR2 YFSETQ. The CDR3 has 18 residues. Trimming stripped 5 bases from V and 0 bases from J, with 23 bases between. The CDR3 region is CASRPRQPAKTMNTEAFF. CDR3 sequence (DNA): TGCGCCAGCAGACCTCGGCAGCCCGCTAAGACCATGAACACTGAAGCTTTCTTT.

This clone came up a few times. This CDR3 is CASIQGTAPYEQYF. Here the CDR3 DNA reads TGTGCCAGCATCCAAGGGACGGCCCCCTACGAGCAGTACTTC. The chain has TRBV12-3 or TRBV12-4 and TRBJ2-7; perhaps D is TRBD1 or TRBD2 (5 bases each). Deletions cut 7 bases from V and 2 bases from J, with 15 bases between. The CDR3 has 14 residues.

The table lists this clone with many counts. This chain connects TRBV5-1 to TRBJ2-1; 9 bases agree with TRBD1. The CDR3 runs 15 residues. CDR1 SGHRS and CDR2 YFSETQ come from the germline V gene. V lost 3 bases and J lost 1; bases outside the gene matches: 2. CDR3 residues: CASSYGQGSYNEQFF. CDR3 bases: TGCGCCAGCAGCTACGGACAGGGGTCCTACAATGAGCAGTTCTTC.

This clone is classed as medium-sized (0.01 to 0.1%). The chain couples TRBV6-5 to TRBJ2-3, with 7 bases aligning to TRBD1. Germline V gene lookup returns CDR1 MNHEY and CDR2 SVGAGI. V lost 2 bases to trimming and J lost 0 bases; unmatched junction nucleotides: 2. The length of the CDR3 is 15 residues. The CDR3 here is CASSYRGPSTDTQYF. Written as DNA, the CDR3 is TGTGCCAGCAGTTACAGGGGGCCCAGCACAGATACGCAGTATTTT.

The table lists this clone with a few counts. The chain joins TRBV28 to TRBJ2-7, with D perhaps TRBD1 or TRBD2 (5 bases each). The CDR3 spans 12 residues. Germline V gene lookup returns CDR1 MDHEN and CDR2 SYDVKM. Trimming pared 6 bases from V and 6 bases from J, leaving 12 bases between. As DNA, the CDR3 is TGTGCCAGCAGCCCTGCTGGGGGCGAGCAGTACTTC. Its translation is CASSPAGGEQYF.

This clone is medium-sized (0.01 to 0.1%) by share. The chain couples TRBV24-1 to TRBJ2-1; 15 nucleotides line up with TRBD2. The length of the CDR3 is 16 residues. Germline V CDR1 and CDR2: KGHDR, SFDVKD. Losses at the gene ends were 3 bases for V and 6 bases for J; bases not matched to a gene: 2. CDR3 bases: TGTGCCACCAGTGATCCGGGACTAGCGGGAGGCAATGAGCAGTTCTTC. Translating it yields CATSDPGLAGGNEQFF.

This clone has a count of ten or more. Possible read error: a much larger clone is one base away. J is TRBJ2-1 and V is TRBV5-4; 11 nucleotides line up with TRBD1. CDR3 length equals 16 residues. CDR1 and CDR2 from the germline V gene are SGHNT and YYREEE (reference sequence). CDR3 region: CASSLVGTGGFNEQFF. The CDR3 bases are TGTGCCAGCAGCTTGGTCGGGACAGGGGGATTTAATGAGCAATTCTTC.

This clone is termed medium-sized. CDR3 DNA sequence: TGTGCCAGCACCCTATTAGTGGGACTAGCGGGAGGGATCGGGGAGCTGTTTTTT. This codes for CASTLLVGLAGGIGELFF. The chain uses TRBV6-6 and TRBJ2-2; the match to TRBD2 covers 16 bases. CDR3 length: 18 residues. CDR1 MNHNY and CDR2 SVGAGI come from the germline V gene (reference sequence). With V trimmed by 7 bases and J by 7 bases, 12 bases remained unmatched.

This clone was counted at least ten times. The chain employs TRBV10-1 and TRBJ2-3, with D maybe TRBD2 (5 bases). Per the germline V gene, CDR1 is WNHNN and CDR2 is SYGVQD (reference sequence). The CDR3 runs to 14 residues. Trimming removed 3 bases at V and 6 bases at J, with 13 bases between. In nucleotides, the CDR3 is TGCGCCAGCAGTGATCTAGCAACGGTCGATACGCAGTATTTT. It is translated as CASSDLATVDTQYF.

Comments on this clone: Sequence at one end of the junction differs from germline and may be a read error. The CDR3 nucleotides read TGTGCCAGCAGTTCGGGCAGGGGGCGTAACGTGGAGCGGTTTTTT. It translates to CASSSGRGRNVERFF. V usage is TRBV6-5 and J usage is TRBJ2-2, with 8 nucleotides matching TRBD1. Germline CDR1 reads MNHEY; CDR2 reads SVGAGI. The CDR3 length is 15 residues.

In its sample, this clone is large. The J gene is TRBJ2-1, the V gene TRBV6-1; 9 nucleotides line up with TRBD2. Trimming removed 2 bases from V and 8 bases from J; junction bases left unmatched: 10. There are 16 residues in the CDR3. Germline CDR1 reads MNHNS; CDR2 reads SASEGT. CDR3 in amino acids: CASSELVGGGAYEQFF. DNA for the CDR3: TGTGCCAGCAGTGAATTGGTTGGCGGGGGGGCCTATGAGCAGTTCTTC.

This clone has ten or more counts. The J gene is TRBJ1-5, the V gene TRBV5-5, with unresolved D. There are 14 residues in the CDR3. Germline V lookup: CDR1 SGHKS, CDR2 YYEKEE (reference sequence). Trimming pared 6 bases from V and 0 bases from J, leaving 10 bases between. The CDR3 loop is CASNLAVSNQPQHF. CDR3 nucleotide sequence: TGTGCCAGCAACCTCGCCGTTAGCAATCAGCCCCAGCATTTT.

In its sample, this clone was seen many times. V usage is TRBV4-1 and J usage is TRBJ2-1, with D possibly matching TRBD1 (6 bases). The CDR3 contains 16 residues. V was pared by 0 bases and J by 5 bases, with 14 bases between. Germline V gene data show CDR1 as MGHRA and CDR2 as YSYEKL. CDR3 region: CASSQDGTGIDNEQFF. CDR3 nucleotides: TGCGCCAGCAGCCAAGACGGAACAGGGATCGACAATGAGCAGTTCTTC.

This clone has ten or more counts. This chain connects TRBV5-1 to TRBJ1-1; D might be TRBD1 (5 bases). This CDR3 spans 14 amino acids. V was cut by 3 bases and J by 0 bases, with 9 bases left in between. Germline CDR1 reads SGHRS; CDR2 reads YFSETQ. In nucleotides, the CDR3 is TGCGCCAGCAGCTGGGGACGGGTGAACACTGAAGCTTTCTTT. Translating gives CASSWGRVNTEAFF.

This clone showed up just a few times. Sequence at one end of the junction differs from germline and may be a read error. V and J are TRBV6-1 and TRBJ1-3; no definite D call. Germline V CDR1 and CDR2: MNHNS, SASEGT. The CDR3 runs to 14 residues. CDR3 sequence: CASSECISGNTIYF. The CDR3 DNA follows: TGTGCCAGCAGCGAGTGTATCTCTGGAAACACCATATATTTC.

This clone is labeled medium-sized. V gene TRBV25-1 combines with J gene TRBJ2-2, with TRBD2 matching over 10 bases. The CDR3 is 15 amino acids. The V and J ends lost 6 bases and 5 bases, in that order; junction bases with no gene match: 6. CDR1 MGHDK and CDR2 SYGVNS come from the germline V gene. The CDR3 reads CASRPGTSETGELFF. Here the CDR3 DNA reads TGTGCCAGCAGACCCGGGACTAGCGAGACCGGGGAGCTGTTTTTT.

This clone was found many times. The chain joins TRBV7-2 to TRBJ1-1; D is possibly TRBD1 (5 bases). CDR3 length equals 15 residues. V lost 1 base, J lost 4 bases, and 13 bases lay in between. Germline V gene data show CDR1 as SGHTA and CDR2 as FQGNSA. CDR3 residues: CASSLESGRRTEAFF. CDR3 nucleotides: TGTGCCAGCAGCTTAGAATCAGGGAGGCGCACTGAAGCTTTCTTT.

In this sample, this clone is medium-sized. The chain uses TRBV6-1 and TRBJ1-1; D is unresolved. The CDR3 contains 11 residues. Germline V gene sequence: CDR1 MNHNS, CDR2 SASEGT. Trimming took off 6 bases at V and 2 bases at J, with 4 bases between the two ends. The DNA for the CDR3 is TGTGCCAGCAGAGTTAACACTGAAGCTTTCTTT. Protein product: CASRVNTEAFF.

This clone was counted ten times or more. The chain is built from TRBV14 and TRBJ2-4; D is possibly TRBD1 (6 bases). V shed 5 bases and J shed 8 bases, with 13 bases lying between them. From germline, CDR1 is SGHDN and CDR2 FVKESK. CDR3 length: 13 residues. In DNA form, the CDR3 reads TGTGCCAGCAGCTTCGACAGGAGTGACATTCAGTACTTC. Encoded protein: CASSFDRSDIQYF.